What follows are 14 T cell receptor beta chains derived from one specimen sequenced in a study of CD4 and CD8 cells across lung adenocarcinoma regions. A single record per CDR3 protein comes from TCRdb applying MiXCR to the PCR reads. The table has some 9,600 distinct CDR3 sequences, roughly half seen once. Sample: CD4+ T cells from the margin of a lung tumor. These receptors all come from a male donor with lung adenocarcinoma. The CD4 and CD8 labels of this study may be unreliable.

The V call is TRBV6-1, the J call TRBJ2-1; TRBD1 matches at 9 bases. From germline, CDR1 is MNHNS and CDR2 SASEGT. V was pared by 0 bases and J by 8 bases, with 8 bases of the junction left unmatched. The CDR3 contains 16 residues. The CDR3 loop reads CASSEAWDRAWDEQFF. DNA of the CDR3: TGTGCCAGCAGTGAAGCTTGGGACAGGGCTTGGGATGAGCAGTTCTTC.

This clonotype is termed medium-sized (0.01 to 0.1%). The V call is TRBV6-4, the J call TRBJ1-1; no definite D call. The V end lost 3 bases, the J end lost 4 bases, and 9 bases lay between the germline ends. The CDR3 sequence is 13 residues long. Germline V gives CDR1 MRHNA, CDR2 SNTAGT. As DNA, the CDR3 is TGTGCCAGCAGTGATAGGCCTGGCACTGAAGCTTTCTTT. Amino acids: CASSDRPGTEAFF.

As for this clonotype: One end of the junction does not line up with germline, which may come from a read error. This CDR3 reads CAISAATGGRNPETQYF. In DNA form, the CDR3 reads TGTGCCATCAGTGCGGCTACTGGCGGGAGAAACCCAGAGACGCAGTACTTT. V is TRBV10-3 and J is TRBJ2-5; 7 positions match TRBD2. Looked up from germline, CDR1 is ENHRY and CDR2 is SYGVKD. The CDR3 contains 17 residues.

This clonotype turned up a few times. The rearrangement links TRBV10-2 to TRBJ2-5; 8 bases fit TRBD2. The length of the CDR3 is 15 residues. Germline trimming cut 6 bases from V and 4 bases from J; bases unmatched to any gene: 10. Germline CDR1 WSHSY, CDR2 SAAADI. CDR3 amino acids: CASSRGAGGVETQYF. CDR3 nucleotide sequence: TGCGCCAGCAGCCGAGGTGCGGGAGGAGTAGAGACCCAGTACTTC.

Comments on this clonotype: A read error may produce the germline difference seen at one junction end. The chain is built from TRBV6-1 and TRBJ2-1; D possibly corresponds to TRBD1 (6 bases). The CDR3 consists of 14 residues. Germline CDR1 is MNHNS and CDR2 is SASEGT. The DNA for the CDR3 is TGTGCGGGGAGTGGGGGCCCTGACCAAGATACGCAGTATTTC. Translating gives CAGSGGPDQDTQYF.

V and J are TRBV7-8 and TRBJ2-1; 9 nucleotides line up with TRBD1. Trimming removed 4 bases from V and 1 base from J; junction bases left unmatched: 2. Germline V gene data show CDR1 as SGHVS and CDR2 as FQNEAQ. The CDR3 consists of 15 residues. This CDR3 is CASSWGQGSYNEQFF. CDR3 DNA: TGTGCCAGCAGCTGGGGACAGGGTTCCTACAATGAGCAGTTCTTC.

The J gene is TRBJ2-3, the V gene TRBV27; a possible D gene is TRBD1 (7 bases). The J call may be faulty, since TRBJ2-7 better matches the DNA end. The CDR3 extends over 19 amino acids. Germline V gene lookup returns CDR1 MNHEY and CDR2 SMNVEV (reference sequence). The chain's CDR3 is CASSQGGAAGRLAKDTQYF. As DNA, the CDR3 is TGTGCCAGCAGCCAAGGGGGCGCTGCGGGGCGGTTGGCCAAAGATACGCAGTACTTC.

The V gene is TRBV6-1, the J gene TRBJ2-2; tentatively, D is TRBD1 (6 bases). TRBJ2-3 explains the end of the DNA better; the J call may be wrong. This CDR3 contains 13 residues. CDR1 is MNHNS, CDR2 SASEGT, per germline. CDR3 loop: CASRPVNTGTQYF. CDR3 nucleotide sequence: TGTGCCAGCCGACCGGTGAACACAGGGACGCAGTATTTT.

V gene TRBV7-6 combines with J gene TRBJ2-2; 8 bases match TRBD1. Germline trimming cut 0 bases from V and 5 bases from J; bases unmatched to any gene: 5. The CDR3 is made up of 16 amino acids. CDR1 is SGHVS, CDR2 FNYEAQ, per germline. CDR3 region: CASSLAAGGMTGELFF. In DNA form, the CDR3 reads TGTGCCAGCAGCTTAGCGGCAGGGGGCATGACCGGGGAGCTGTTTTTT.

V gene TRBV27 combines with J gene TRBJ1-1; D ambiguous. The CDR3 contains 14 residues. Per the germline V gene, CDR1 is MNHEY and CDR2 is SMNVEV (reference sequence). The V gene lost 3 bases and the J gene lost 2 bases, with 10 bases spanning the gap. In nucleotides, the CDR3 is TGTGCCAGCAGTTTGCTACGGTCCAACACTGAAGCTTTCTTT. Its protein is CASSLLRSNTEAFF.

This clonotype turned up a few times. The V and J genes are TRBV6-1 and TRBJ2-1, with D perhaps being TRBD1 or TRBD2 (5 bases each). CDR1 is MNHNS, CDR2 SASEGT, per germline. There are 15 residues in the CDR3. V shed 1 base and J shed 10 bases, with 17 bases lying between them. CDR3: CASSEGDPSSYEQFF. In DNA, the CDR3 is TGTGCCAGCAGTGAAGGGGACCCAAGCTCCTACGAGCAGTTCTTC.

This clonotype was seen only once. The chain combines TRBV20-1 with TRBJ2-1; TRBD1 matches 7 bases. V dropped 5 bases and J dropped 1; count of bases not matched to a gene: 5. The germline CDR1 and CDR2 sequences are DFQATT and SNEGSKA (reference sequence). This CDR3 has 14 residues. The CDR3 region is CSAEGAVSYNEQFF. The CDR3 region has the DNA TGCAGTGCTGAGGGGGCTGTTTCCTACAATGAGCAGTTCTTC.

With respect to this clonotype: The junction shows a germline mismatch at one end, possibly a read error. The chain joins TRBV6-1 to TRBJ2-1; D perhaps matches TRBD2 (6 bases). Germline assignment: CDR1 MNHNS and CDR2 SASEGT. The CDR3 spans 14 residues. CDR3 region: CAGSGCGVIDTQYF. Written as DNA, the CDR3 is TGTGCGGGCAGCGGGTGCGGAGTCATAGATACCCAGTATTTC.

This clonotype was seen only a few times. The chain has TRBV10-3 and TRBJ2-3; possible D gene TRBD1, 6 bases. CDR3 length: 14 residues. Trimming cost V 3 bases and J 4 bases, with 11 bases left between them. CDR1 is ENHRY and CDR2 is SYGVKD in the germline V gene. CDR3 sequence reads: CAISDSTGPDTQYF. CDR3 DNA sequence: TGTGCCATCAGTGACAGTACAGGGCCAGATACGCAGTATTTT.